This T cell receptor (beta chain) appears in the sequencing data of a study of blood T cell repertoires in COVID-19. As processed by the authors: For nucleated cells, counts were estimated from reference gene primer amplification. Here immunoSEQ multiplex PCR was the method, and the copy in TCRdb shows in-frame clones only, minus some. The D gene and trimming were derived from the DNA, and the V and J assignments and clone size from that table. The sample lists more than 300,000 clones, 80% to 90% occurring once. This receptor was obtained from a man aged 30 to 45 who had recovered from COVID-19. The sequencing sample was made of PBMCs or T cells enriched from blood (not recorded which).

CDR3 sequence: CASSWDRAYEQYF. The CDR3 DNA reads as TGTGCCAGCAGTTGGGACAGGGCCTACGAGCAGTACTTC. V and J are TRBV6-5 and TRBJ2-7; 9 nucleotides align to TRBD1. The trim removed 4 bases at V and 2 bases at J, leaving 0 bases unmatched. The CDR3 runs to 13 residues. CDR1 and CDR2 (germline): MNHEY, SVGAGI.